Included here is one TCR beta chain sequence, with context. This sample stems from a study of blood T cell repertoires in COVID-19. The CDR3 length is 15 residues. In germline, CDR1 is SGHNT, CDR2 YYREEE (reference sequence). V lost 1 base to trimming and J lost 6 bases; unmatched junction nucleotides: 0. Profiling relied on immunoSEQ multiplex PCR, and the TCRdb table lists in-frame clones only, not all of them. The data hold 250,000 to 300,000 clones, with about 90% observed a single time. Sequencing used PBMCs or T cells enriched from blood (not recorded which). The V call is TRBV5-4, the J call TRBJ2-2, with 13 bases fitting TRBD2. This clonotype originated in a human donor in a cohort exposed to, infected with or recovered from COVID-19 (not recorded which). The donor label of this sample is uncertain. In DNA, the CDR3 is TGTGCCAGCAGCTTGACTAGCGGGGGGGCCGGGGAGCTGTTTTTT. It translates to CASSLTSGGAGELFF.